The 3 T cell receptor beta chains below were found in one sample sequenced in a study of shared clonotypes between healthy human individuals. TCRdb keeps only in-frame clones here, not all; method: immunoSEQ multiplex PCR. The sample has hundreds of thousands of clones, 80% to 95% seen once; the top ten hold less than 25%. CD45RO-negative CD8 cells positively selected for CCR7 made up the naive population, which excluded terminally differentiated effector memory CD45RA+ cells. Material for sequencing was naive CD8+ T cells sorted from blood. The receptors originated from a young man in good health.

V is TRBV7-9 and J is TRBJ2-7, with a weak D call TRBD2 (5 bases). The CDR3 runs 14 residues. Germline CDR1 and CDR2: SEHNR and FQNEAQ (reference sequence). V lost 7 bases and J lost 7, with 20 bases in between. Here the CDR3 DNA reads TGTGCCAGCACCTCCCGGAACCGGGGTTCGGAGCAGTACTTC. It yields the protein CASTSRNRGSEQYF.

The chain joins TRBV6-1 to TRBJ2-2, with TRBD2 identical over 14 bases. This CDR3 comprises 18 residues. Unmatched junction bases numbered 8, after V lost 4 bases and J lost 4 bases. CDR1 MNHNS and CDR2 SASEGT come from the germline V gene. The CDR3: CASSGIPGLAGATGELFF. The DNA for the CDR3 is TGTGCCAGCAGTGGAATACCGGGACTAGCGGGAGCCACCGGGGAGCTGTTTTTT.

The V and J genes are TRBV7-9 and TRBJ2-1, with 8 bases matching TRBD2. Per the germline V gene, CDR1 is SEHNR and CDR2 is FQNEAQ (reference sequence). V shed 4 bases, J shed 8 bases, and the junction held 4 bases outside the gene matches. This CDR3 has 13 amino acids. The CDR3 bases are TGTGCCAGCAGCTCCTCACTAGCGGATGAGCAGTTCTTC. Protein: CASSSSLADEQFF.